A selection of T cell receptor beta chains follows, all from one sample in a study of T cells in Graves' hyperthyroidism and ophthalmopathy. TCRdb ran MiXCR on the multiplex PCR reads and lists one entry per CDR3 protein. Of 400,000 to 450,000 distinct CDR3 sequences in the sample, around 15% were seen once. The sequenced sample consisted of blood. These receptors were collected from a man aged 18-30 years with Graves' ophthalmopathy. The CDR3 runs from the conserved cysteine through the conserved F or W. D genes are given only for firm matches. Not every row has a clone size; where given, it reads once, few, many or a size class.

d_gene,abundance,v_gene,j_gene,CDR3nt,CDR3aa
NA,many,TRBV7-9,TRBJ1-1,TGTGCCAGCAGCTTGGTCCCGGGGTGGACTCAAGCTTTCTTT,CASSLVPGWTQAFF
NA,many,TRBV7-9,TRBJ1-2,TGTGCCAGCAGCTTAGTCGGCAGTCGGTTTAGTGGCTACACCTTC,CASSLVGSRFSGYTF
NA,few,TRBV5-4,TRBJ2-3,TGTGCCAGCGCATGGTTGAGGGATACAGATACGCAGTATTTT,CASAWLRDTDTQYF
TRBD2,many,TRBV27,TRBJ2-7,TGTGCCAGCATGGTGGGGAGGGGATCCTACGAGCAGTACTTC,CASMVGRGSYEQYF
TRBD2,NA,TRBV19,TRBJ2-3,TGTGCCAGTAGTCCTGCCCTAGCGGGAGATACGCAGTATTTT,CASSPALAGDTQYF
NA,few,TRBV5-1,TRBJ2-5,TGCGCCAGCAGCTTAGAGGGGAGCGCCCTCCAAGAGACCCAGTACTTC,CASSLEGSALQETQYF
NA,NA,TRBV6-2/TRBV6-3,TRBJ1-2,TGTGCCAGCAGCCCTGACCCCAGGGGCTACACCTTC,CASSPDPRGYTF
NA,NA,TRBV20-1,TRBJ1-1,TGCAGTGCTCACCGTGGGGGTATGAACACTGAAGCTTTCTTT,CSAHRGGMNTEAFF
NA,many,TRBV6-2/TRBV6-3,TRBJ2-6,TGTGCCAGCAGTTACTCGCCGTTATCAGGGGCCAACGTCCTGACTTTC,CASSYSPLSGANVLTF
TRBD1,few,TRBV10-3,TRBJ1-2,TGTGCCATCAGTCGGACAGGAACTAACTATGGCTACACCTTC,CAISRTGTNYGYTF
TRBD1,NA,TRBV27,TRBJ2-7,TGTGCCAGCAGGGGACAGGGAAGCTCCTACGAGCAGTACTTC,CASRGQGSSYEQYF
TRBD2,few,TRBV11-3,TRBJ2-7,TGCGCCAGCAGCGAGGGACTAGCGACTGCCTACGAGCAGTACTTC,CASSEGLATAYEQYF
NA,many,TRBV5-1,TRBJ1-1,TGCGCCAGCAGCTTGGGTGGGGAGAACACTGAAGCTTTCTTT,CASSLGGENTEAFF
TRBD1,few,TRBV15,TRBJ1-5,TGTGCCACCAGTCCTGGTGGGACAGGAGTTAATCAGCCCCAGCATTTT,CATSPGGTGVNQPQHF
TRBD1,NA,TRBV7-2,TRBJ2-7,TGTGCCAGCAGCCAGCAGGGACAGGGGAACTACGAGCAGTACTTC,CASSQQGQGNYEQYF
TRBD2,many,TRBV6-1,TRBJ2-5,TGTGCCAGCAGGGCCAGCGGGGGGTCCCAAGAGACCCAGTACTTC,CASRASGGSQETQYF
NA,NA,TRBV5-1,TRBJ1-1,TGTGCCAGCAGCTCACCTACCGGGGAAGCTTTCTTT,CASSSPTGEAFF